The clone carrying this T cell receptor beta chain was seen repeatedly, ten times or more. Unmatched junction bases numbered 9, after V lost 3 bases and J lost 5 bases. The CDR3 consists of 14 residues. Looked up from germline, CDR1 is DFQATT and CDR2 is SNEGSKA (reference sequence). Time point given: pre-sensitization, week 0. Treatment reported: therapeutic diphenylcyclopropenone sensitization with weekly scalp DPC. Total RNA extraction was carried out from unfractionated whole blood. This entry is derived from a study of human T cells and chemical hapten exposure. Via MiXCR, TCRdb re-called the RACE reads, giving one row per CDR3 protein. The table has roughly 56,000 distinct CDR3 sequences, approximately 9.5% seen once.

The sequence was collected from a woman in her 30s with alopecia areata. Some clones in this sample may be carry-over from other donors' samples. The chain joins TRBV20-1 to TRBJ2-7, with 8 nucleotides matching TRBD1. This specimen was whole blood, taken in connection with sensitization to the hapten diphenylcyclopropenone (DPC). The CDR3: CSARKWTGSNEQYF. The DNA for the CDR3 is TGCAGTGCTAGGAAATGGACAGGGAGCAACGAGCAGTACTTC.